The 18 T cell receptor beta chains below were found in one sample sequenced in a study of beta chain features in type 1 diabetes. These receptors' targets are unknown. Expressed TCRB transcripts were sequenced because the isolated RNA had all been reverse transcribed beforehand. The repertoire was sequenced with immunoSEQ multiplex PCR; TCRdb's copy has only in-frame clones and lacks some. Among around 250,000 clones listed, roughly a quarter were seen once. Study outcomes and limitations: Within each of all four CD4+ subsets, Type 1 diabetes patients had TCRB CDR3s that were moderately but significantly shorter.

What was sequenced was naive CD4+ T cells from blood. These receptors came from a woman between 25 and 40 years old with type 1 diabetes.

The CDR3, as DNA: TGTGCCAGCAGCGTAGTCAGTAACACTGAAGCTTTCTTT. Protein product: CASSVVSNTEAFF. The chain couples TRBV9 to TRBJ1-1; D gene unclear. The germline V gene encodes CDR1 SGDLS and CDR2 YYNGEE. V was pared by 0 bases and J by 2 bases, with 5 bases between. The CDR3 consists of 13 residues.

This clone turned up a few times. This chain uses TRBV19 with TRBJ2-1; no clear D. The length of the CDR3 is 14 residues. Germline assignment: CDR1 LNHDA and CDR2 SQIVND (reference sequence). The ends were cut back, 3 bases at V and 5 bases at J, with 11 bases in the middle. CDR3 sequence: CASSMPVADNEQFF. Here the CDR3 DNA reads TGTGCCAGTAGTATGCCAGTGGCAGACAATGAGCAGTTCTTC.

This clone turned up a few times. The chain links TRBV7-9 to TRBJ2-7; a possible D gene is TRBD1 (8 bases). CDR3 length: 14 amino acids. The germline V gene encodes CDR1 SEHNR and CDR2 FQNEAQ (reference sequence). Trimming left V 4 bases short and J 2 bases short, with 12 bases between. In nucleotides, the CDR3 is TGTGCCAGCAGCTCACAGGGGGGGCCCTACGAGCAGTACTTC. It yields the protein CASSSQGGPYEQYF.

This clone was counted a few times. V and J are TRBV18 and TRBJ2-1; the match to TRBD2 covers 7 bases. Germline CDR1 is KGHSH and CDR2 is LQKENI. With V trimmed by 5 bases and J by 13 bases, 8 bases remained unmatched. The CDR3 covers 12 residues. CDR3 coding DNA: TGTGCCAGCTCAGACGAGGCTAGCGGACAGTTCTTC. Encoded protein: CASSDEASGQFF.

The J gene is TRBJ2-5, the V gene TRBV5-1; D is perhaps TRBD1 (5 bases). CDR1 SGHRS and CDR2 YFSETQ come from the germline V gene. V lost 4 bases and J lost 2, with 12 bases in between. The CDR3 is 14 amino acids. The CDR3 DNA follows: TGCGCCAGCAGCCTGGTGCAGGGTCAAGAGACCCAGTACTTC. Translation gives CASSLVQGQETQYF.

This clone was observed a handful of times. The V and J genes are TRBV15 and TRBJ2-4; weak D call: TRBD1 (7 bases). With 3 bases removed from V and 1 base from J, the gap between germline ends came to 10 bases. CDR3 length: 15 residues. Germline-derived CDR1 and CDR2 are LNHNV and YYDKDF (reference sequence). The CDR3 sequence: CATSREGAAKNIQYF. In nucleotides, the CDR3 is TGTGCCACCAGCAGGGAGGGGGCGGCCAAAAACATTCAGTACTTC.

This chain links TRBV5-1 with TRBJ2-4; 9 positions agree with TRBD1. CDR3 length: 15 residues. The junction had 7 bases not matched to a gene; V was cut back by 4 bases and J by 5 bases. CDR1 is SGHRS, CDR2 YFSETQ, per germline. DNA of the CDR3: TGCGCCAGCAGCCTCACAGGGGGCACAGAAAACATTCAGTACTTC. Protein product: CASSLTGGTENIQYF.

CDR3 bases: TGTGCCTGGACTTCTAGCGGGACCGGGGAGCTGTTTTTT. It is translated as CAWTSSGTGELFF. The rearrangement joins TRBV30 to TRBJ2-2, with 8 bases that match TRBD2. This CDR3 has 13 amino acids. In germline, CDR1 is GTSNPN, CDR2 SVGIG (reference sequence). After removal of 4 bases from V and 5 bases from J, the junction contained 3 bases not matched to a gene.

This clone came up a few times. V and J are TRBV6-5 and TRBJ2-2; 9 positions match TRBD1. V lost 5 bases and J lost 6; bases outside the gene matches: 1. The V gene's germline CDR1 is MNHEY and CDR2 SVGAGI. The CDR3 contains 13 residues. Written as DNA, the CDR3 is TGTGCCAGCAGTGGGGACAGGGCCGGGGAGCTGTTTTTT. It codes for CASSGDRAGELFF.

This clone was recorded a few times. The V and J genes are TRBV29-1 and TRBJ1-5; D gene unclear. Germline assignment: CDR1 SQVTM and CDR2 ANQGSEA. Deletions cut 7 bases from V and 5 bases from J, with 15 bases between. The CDR3 runs to 13 residues. The CDR3 coding sequence is TGCAGCGCCGTACTAACGGAACATCAGCCCCAGCATTTT. Its protein is CSAVLTEHQPQHF.

The CDR3 is CATSRDQGLLAKNIQYF. DNA of the CDR3: TGTGCCACCAGCAGAGACCAGGGGCTTCTAGCCAAAAACATTCAGTACTTC. The chain joins TRBV15 to TRBJ2-4, with D possibly matching TRBD1 (6 bases). The germline V gene has CDR1 LNHNV and CDR2 YYDKDF (reference sequence). The CDR3 has 17 residues. Trimming removed 0 bases at V and 0 bases at J, with 12 bases between.

V usage is TRBV10-3 and J usage is TRBJ2-5, with TRBD1 matching 7 bases. Trimming cost V 3 bases and J 5 bases; bases outside gene matches: 3. This CDR3 has 13 residues. Germline assignment: CDR1 ENHRY and CDR2 SYGVKD. The CDR3 DNA reads as TGTGCCATCAGTGAACAGGGGCTGGAGACCCAGTACTTC. Protein product: CAISEQGLETQYF.

This clone was counted between two and nine times. The J gene is TRBJ2-3, the V gene TRBV28, with D possibly TRBD1 on 5 matching bases. The V end lost 6 bases, the J end lost 1 base, and 8 bases lay between the germline ends. Germline V CDR1 and CDR2: MDHEN, SYDVKM. This CDR3 contains 13 residues. The CDR3 here is CASRKQGTDTQYF. CDR3 coding DNA: TGTGCCAGCAGGAAACAGGGCACAGATACGCAGTATTTT.

V and J are TRBV18 and TRBJ2-7, with TRBD2 matching over 12 bases. This CDR3 comprises 16 residues. Losses at the gene ends were 2 bases for V and 2 bases for J; bases not matched to a gene: 4. Germline values: CDR1 KGHSH, CDR2 LQKENI. CDR3 in amino acids: CASSPSLAGGPYEQYF. CDR3 bases: TGTGCCAGCTCACCATCGCTAGCGGGAGGGCCCTACGAGCAGTACTTC.

This clone has only a few counts. The same CDR3 can be traced to other DNA sequences in this sample. V and J are TRBV5-6 and TRBJ1-2; 9 bases agree with TRBD1. The CDR3 runs to 13 residues. Losses at the gene ends were 1 base for V and 6 bases for J; bases not matched to a gene: 1. Germline CDR1 is SGHDT and CDR2 is YYEEEE. The CDR3 loop reads CASSLRQGDGYTF. CDR3 bases: TGTGCCAGCAGCTTGCGACAGGGGGATGGCTACACCTTC.

This chain joins TRBV5-4 and TRBJ2-3; 8 bases line up with TRBD1. Trimming cost V 6 bases and J 4 bases; bases outside gene matches: 7. The germline V gene has CDR1 SGHNT and CDR2 YYREEE (reference sequence). The CDR3 is made up of 14 amino acids. CDR3 nucleotides: TGTGCCAGCACCGTGTGGACAGGGCCAGATACGCAGTATTTT. It translates to CASTVWTGPDTQYF.

This chain joins TRBV29-1 and TRBJ1-2; tentatively, D is TRBD1 (5 bases). This CDR3 spans 11 amino acids. V was cut by 7 bases and J by 4 bases, with 10 bases left in between. Germline assignment: CDR1 SQVTM and CDR2 ANQGSEA. The CDR3 region has the DNA TGCAGCGGCGGCGACAGCTATGGCTACACCTTC. It encodes CSGGDSYGYTF.

This clone was observed a handful of times. The CDR3 DNA reads TGTGCCAGCAGTTACGCGGGAGCTAGTAGCGAGCAGTACTTC. It is translated as CASSYAGASSEQYF. The V gene is TRBV6-5, the J gene TRBJ2-7; 7 bases align to TRBD2. The CDR3 consists of 14 residues. The ends lost 2 bases at V and 6 bases at J; junction bases unmatched: 7. Germline V gives CDR1 MNHEY, CDR2 SVGAGI.